These 16 T cell receptor beta chains were all obtained from the same sample, sequenced in a study of monozygotic twins with inflammatory bowel disease (dated by TCRdb to about 2019). Library prep was done by 5' RACE. Sequencing was performed on an Illumina HiSeq 2500. TCRdb reprocessed the sequencing reads and holds a single record per CDR3 protein sequence, with no DNA. This sample's table lists about 300,000 distinct CDR3 sequences. The top ten constitute over 5.5% of the sample. Sequencing used blood. These receptors came from a human donor with ulcerative colitis or Crohn's disease, or a healthy co-twin of an affected twin (not recorded which).

The genes are TRBV20-1 and TRBJ2-3. Germline V gives CDR1 DFQATT, CDR2 SNEGSKA (reference sequence). CDR3 length: 12 residues. The CDR3 loop reads CSARDPTDTQYF.

This sequence joins TRBV10-3 and TRBJ2-3; TCRdb returns TRBD1, unconfirmable since there is no DNA. Germline CDR1 reads ENHRY; CDR2 reads SYGVKD. The CDR3 consists of 15 residues. This CDR3 is CAISDPGTRSDTQYF.

The genes are TRBV28 and TRBJ1-4. Germline V gene sequence: CDR1 MDHEN, CDR2 SYDVKM. The CDR3 spans 16 residues. CDR3 sequence reads: CASSLFQVLANEKLFF. Looking up the rest from reference TRBV28 and TRBJ1-4 gives the full variable domain: DVKVTQSSRYLVKRTGEKVFLECVQDMDHENMFWYRQDPGLGLRLIYFSYDVKMKEKGDIPEGYSVSREKKERFSLILESASTNQTSMYLCASSLFQVLANEKLFFGSGTQLSVL.

This chain joins TRBV10-3 and TRBJ1-5; with no DNA, the TCRdb D assignment of TRBD1 cannot be verified. In germline, CDR1 is ENHRY, CDR2 SYGVKD. The CDR3 is 15 amino acids. The CDR3 region is CAISEGTNSNQPQHF.

The V call is TRBV15, the J call TRBJ2-7. The germline CDR1 and CDR2 sequences are LNHNV and YYDKDF (reference sequence). The CDR3 is 15 residues long. The CDR3 is CATSRDSGSSYEQYF. The full variable domain, completed using reference TRBV15 and TRBJ2-7, is DAMVIQNPRYQVTQFGKPVTLSCSQTLNHNVMYWYQQKSSQAPKLLFHYYDKDFNNEADTPDNFQSRRPNTSFCFLDIRSPGLGDTAMYLCATSRDSGSSYEQYFGPGTRLTVT.

The chain is built from TRBV4-3 and TRBJ2-2; TCRdb lists TRBD1, though no DNA is available to test this call. The CDR3 is made up of 14 amino acids. The V gene's germline CDR1 is LGHNA and CDR2 YSLEER. The CDR3 here is CASSRLTGTGELFF.

The rearrangement joins TRBV4-2 to TRBJ2-3; there is no DNA to check the TCRdb D call of TRBD2. This CDR3 region has 14 residues. Germline V gene sequence: CDR1 LGHNA, CDR2 YNFKEQ. The CDR3 region is CASSQASGGLMQYF.

This sequence joins TRBV7-2 and TRBJ2-7; absent DNA, TCRdb's TRBD2 call cannot be checked. This CDR3 has 16 amino acids. Germline V lookup: CDR1 SGHTA, CDR2 FQGNSA. The CDR3 loop reads CASSLAALAGGHEQYF.

The chain is built from TRBV7-8 and TRBJ2-7; TCRdb's D call, TRBD2, is unchecked because there is no DNA. This CDR3 comprises 14 residues. The V gene's germline CDR1 is SGHVS and CDR2 FQNEAQ. The CDR3 protein is CASSSSGRASKQYF.

The chain carries TRBV18 and TRBJ2-1; there is no DNA to check the TCRdb D call of TRBD2. CDR1 is KGHSH and CDR2 is LQKENI in the germline V gene. This CDR3 region has 13 residues. CDR3 in amino acids: CASSPVVDNEQFF.

The V and J genes are TRBV7-9 and TRBJ2-4. From germline, CDR1 is SEHNR and CDR2 FQNEAQ (reference sequence). The CDR3 extends over 11 amino acids. CDR3 amino acids: CASSVSGLQYF.

This chain connects TRBV28 to TRBJ1-5; the D call of TRBD1 rests on TCRdb alone, since no DNA is present to check it. The length of the CDR3 is 17 residues. CDR1 and CDR2 from the germline V gene are MDHEN and SYDVKM. The CDR3 is CASSPPGTGGGNQPQHF.

V is TRBV20-1 and J is TRBJ1-5; TCRdb calls TRBD1, which cannot be checked without DNA. CDR3 length: 15 amino acids. From germline, CDR1 is DFQATT and CDR2 SNEGSKA (reference sequence). This chain's CDR3 is CSAIPGQARNQPQHF.

This chain links TRBV5-1 with TRBJ2-2. Germline CDR1 and CDR2: SGHRS and YFSETQ. This CDR3 contains 13 residues. CDR3 in amino acids: CASSLVVVGELFF.

The chain has TRBV7-3 and TRBJ2-1; TCRdb reports TRBD1, a call that lacks DNA to check it against. The CDR3 consists of 13 residues. The germline V gene encodes CDR1 SGHTA and CDR2 FQGTGA. CDR3 sequence reads: CASSTQGNNEQFF.

This rearrangement joins TRBV5-1 to TRBJ2-3. The CDR3 loop spans 13 amino acids. CDR1 and CDR2 from the germline V gene are SGHRS and YFSETQ. The CDR3 loop is CASSLGNADTQYF.